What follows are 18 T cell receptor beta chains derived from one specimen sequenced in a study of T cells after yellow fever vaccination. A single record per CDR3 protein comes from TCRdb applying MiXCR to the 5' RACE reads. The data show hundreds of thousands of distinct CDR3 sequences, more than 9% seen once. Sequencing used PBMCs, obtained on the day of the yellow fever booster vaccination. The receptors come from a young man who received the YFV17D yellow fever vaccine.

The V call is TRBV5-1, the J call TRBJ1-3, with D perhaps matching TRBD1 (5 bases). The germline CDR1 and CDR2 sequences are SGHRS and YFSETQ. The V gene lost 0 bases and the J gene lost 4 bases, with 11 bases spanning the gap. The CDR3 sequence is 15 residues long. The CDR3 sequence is CASSLDGTRGNTIYF. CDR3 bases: TGCGCCAGCAGCTTGGACGGGACGCGGGGAAACACCATATATTTT.

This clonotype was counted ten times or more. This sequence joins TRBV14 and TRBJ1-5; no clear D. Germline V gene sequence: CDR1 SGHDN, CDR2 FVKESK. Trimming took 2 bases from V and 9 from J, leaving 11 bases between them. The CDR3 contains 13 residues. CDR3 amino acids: CASSQYSRGPQHF. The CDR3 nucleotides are TGTGCCAGCAGCCAATATAGTCGCGGGCCCCAGCATTTT.

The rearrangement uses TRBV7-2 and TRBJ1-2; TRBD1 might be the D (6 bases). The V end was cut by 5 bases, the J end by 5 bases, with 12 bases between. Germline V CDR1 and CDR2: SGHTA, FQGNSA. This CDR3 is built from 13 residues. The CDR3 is CASSPDQGYGYTF. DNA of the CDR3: TGTGCCAGCAGCCCGGACCAGGGGTATGGCTACACCTTC.

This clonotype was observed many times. CDR3 in amino acids: CASSRGLAGYQETQYF. The CDR3 DNA reads TGTGCCAGCAGCCGGGGACTAGCGGGCTACCAAGAGACCCAGTACTTC. The chain uses TRBV11-2 and TRBJ2-5, with TRBD2 matching over 12 bases. After removal of 5 bases from V and 0 bases from J, the junction contained 4 bases not matched to a gene. CDR1 and CDR2 (germline): SGHAT, FQNNGV. The length of the CDR3 is 16 residues.

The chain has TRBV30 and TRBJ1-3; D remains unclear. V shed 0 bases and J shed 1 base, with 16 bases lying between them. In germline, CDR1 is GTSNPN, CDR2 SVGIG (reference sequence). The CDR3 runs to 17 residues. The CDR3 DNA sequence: TGTGCCTGGAGTGTTGAACACGCCAGAGCTTCTGGAAACACCATATATTTT. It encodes CAWSVEHARASGNTIYF.

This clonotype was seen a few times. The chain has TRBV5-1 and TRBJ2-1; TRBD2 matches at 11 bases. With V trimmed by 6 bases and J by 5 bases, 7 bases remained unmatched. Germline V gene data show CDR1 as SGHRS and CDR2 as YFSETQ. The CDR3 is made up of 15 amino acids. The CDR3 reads CASTETSGIDNEQFF. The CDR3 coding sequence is TGCGCCAGCACCGAGACTAGCGGGATAGACAATGAGCAGTTCTTC.

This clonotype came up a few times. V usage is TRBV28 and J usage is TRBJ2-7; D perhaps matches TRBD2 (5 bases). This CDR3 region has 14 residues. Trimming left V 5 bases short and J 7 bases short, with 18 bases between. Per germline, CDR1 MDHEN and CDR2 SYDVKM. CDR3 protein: CASSQTGIVSEQYF. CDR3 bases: TGTGCCAGCAGTCAAACGGGGATCGTGAGTGAGCAGTACTTC. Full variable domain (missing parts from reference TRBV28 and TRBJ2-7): DVKVTQSSRYLVKRTGEKVFLECVQDMDHENMFWYRQDPGLGLRLIYFSYDVKMKEKGDIPEGYSVSREKKERFSLILESASTNQTSMYLCASSQTGIVSEQYFGPGTRLTVT.

CDR3 region: CATSRDKTLPDTQYF. The CDR3, as DNA: TGTGCCACCAGCAGAGATAAGACCCTCCCAGATACGCAGTATTTT. The V call is TRBV15, the J call TRBJ2-3; D remains ambiguous. CDR3 length: 15 residues. From germline, CDR1 is LNHNV and CDR2 YYDKDF (reference sequence). Deletions cut 0 bases from V and 4 bases from J, with 11 bases between.

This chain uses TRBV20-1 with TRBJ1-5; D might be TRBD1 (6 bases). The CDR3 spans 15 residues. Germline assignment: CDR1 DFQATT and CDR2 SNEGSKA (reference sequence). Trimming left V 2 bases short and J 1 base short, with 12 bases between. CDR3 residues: CSARPGGPSNQPQHF. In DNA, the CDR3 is TGCAGTGCTAGACCCGGGGGGCCGAGCAATCAGCCCCAGCATTTT.

CDR3 loop: CACPKRASNEQFF. CDR3 bases: TGTGCCTGCCCCAAGCGGGCTTCTAATGAGCAGTTCTTC. The chain employs TRBV11-2 and TRBJ2-1; perhaps TRBD2 as D (6 bases). CDR1 SGHAT and CDR2 FQNNGV come from the germline V gene. Trimming removed 11 bases from V and 7 bases from J, with 18 bases in between. This CDR3 contains 13 residues.

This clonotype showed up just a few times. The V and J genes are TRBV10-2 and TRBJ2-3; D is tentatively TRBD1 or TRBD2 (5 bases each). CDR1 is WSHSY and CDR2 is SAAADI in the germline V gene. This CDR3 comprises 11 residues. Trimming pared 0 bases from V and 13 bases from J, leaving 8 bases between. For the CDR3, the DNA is TGCGCCAGCAGTGAGTCGACAGCGGAGTATTTT. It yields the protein CASSESTAEYF.

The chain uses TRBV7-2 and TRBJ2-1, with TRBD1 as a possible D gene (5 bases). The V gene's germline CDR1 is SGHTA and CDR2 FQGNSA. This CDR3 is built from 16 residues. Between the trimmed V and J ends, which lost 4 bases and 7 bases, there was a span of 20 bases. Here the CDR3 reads CASSSPPGPALNEQFF. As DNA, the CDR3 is TGTGCCAGCAGCTCTCCTCCAGGGCCCGCCCTTAATGAGCAGTTCTTC.

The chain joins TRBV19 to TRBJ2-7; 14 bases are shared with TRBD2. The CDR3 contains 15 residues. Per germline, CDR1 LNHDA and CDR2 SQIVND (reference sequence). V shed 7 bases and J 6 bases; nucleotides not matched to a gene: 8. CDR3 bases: TGTGCCAGTACTGCCCCGGGACTAGCGGGAGTCGAGCAGTACTTC. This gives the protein CASTAPGLAGVEQYF.

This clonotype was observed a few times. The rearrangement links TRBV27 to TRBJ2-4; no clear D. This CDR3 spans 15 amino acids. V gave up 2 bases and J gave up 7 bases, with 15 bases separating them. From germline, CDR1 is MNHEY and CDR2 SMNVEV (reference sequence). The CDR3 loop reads CASSLLSARANIQYF. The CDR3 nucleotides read TGTGCCAGCAGTTTACTCTCGGCGCGTGCGAACATTCAGTACTTC.

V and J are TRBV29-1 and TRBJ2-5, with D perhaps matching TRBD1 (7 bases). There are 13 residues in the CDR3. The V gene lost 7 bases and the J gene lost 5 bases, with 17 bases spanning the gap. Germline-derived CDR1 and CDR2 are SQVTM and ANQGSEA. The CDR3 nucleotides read TGCAGCGCAGCGAAACAGGGGAGGGAGACCCAGTACTTC. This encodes CSAAKQGRETQYF.

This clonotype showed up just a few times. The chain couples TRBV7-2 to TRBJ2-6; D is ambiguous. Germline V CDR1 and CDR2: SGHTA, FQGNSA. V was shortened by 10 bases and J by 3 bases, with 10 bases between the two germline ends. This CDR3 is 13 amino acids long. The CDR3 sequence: CATRGYGANVLTF. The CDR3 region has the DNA TGTGCCACTAGAGGTTATGGGGCCAACGTCCTGACTTTC.

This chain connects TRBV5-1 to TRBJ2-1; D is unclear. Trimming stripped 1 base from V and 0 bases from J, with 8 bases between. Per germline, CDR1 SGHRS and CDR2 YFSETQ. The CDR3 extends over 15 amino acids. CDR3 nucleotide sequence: TGCGCCAGCAGCTTGTCCACTGGCTCCTACAATGAGCAGTTCTTC. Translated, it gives CASSLSTGSYNEQFF.

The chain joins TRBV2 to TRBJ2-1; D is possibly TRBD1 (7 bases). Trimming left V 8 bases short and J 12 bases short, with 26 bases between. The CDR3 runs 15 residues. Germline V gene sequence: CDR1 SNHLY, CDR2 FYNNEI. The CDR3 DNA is TGTGCCAGCTCGGAAGGCGGGACAGCCCTCCGGCGGCAGTTCTTC. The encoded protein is CASSEGGTALRRQFF.